The sequence of this TCR beta chain was determined in a study of blood T cell repertoires in COVID-19. Study context: In each case, the material was cDNA or gDNA derived from T cells, B-cell-depleted T cells, or PBMCs.

Those enrolled in Seattle joined during active infection and were followed longitudinally afterward. Sequenced by immunoSEQ multiplex PCR; TCRdb stores in-frame clones only, minus some. Of 79,000 or so clones listed, around 83% are singletons. CDR1 is LNHDA, CDR2 SQIVND, per germline (reference sequence). V dropped 6 bases and J dropped 1; count of bases not matched to a gene: 9. CDR3 length: 16 residues. The sample comprised peripheral blood. The source of this sequence is a man aged 60 to 75 with COVID-19, enrolled during active disease. This rearrangement joins TRBV19 to TRBJ1-2, with 9 bases aligning to TRBD1. The CDR3 region is CASSEGQGTFNYGYTF. For the CDR3, the DNA is TGTGCCAGTAGCGAGGGACAGGGAACGTTTAACTATGGCTACACCTTC.